This record looks at one T cell receptor (beta chain) sequence and its context. This record belongs to a study of blood T cell repertoires in COVID-19. Across the whole study: The United States, Italy and Spain provided the acute and convalescent COVID-19 samples. T cells, B-cell-depleted T cells, or PBMCs provided the cDNA or gDNA that served as material.

The Seattle patients, enrolled during active infection, were followed longitudinally. The CDR3 contains 14 residues. Germline V gene data show CDR1 as SGHRS and CDR2 as YFSETQ. V trimming: 1 base; J trimming: 4 bases; junction bases outside the gene matches: 4. The protocol was immunoSEQ multiplex PCR, while the TCRdb copy is restricted to in-frame clones and leaves out a portion. The sample consists of tens of thousands of clones, 81% of them appearing once. The chain couples TRBV5-1 to TRBJ1-1, with 7 bases lining up with TRBD1. Sequenced material: peripheral blood. The sequence derives from a man older than 75 with COVID-19, enrolled during active disease. CDR3 sequence (DNA): TGCGCCAGCAGCTTGTCGGCAGGGGGCACTGAAGCTTTCTTT. It translates to CASSLSAGGTEAFF.